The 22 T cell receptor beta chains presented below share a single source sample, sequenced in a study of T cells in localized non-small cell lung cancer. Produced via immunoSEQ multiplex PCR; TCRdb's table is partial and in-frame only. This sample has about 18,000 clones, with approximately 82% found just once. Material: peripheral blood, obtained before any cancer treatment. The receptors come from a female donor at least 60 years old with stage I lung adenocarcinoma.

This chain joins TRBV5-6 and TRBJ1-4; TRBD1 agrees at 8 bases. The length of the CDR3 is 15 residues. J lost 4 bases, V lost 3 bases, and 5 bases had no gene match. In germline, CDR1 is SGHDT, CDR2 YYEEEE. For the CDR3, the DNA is TGTGCCAGCAGCTACGGGACAGGACTTAATGAAAAACTGTTTTTT. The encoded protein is CASSYGTGLNEKLFF.

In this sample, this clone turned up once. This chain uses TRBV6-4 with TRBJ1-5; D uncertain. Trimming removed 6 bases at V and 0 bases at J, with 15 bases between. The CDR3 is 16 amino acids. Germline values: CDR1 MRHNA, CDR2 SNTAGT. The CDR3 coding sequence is TGTGCCAGCAGCCTTAGGACCGACCCTAGCAATCAGCCCCAGCATTTT. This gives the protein CASSLRTDPSNQPQHF.

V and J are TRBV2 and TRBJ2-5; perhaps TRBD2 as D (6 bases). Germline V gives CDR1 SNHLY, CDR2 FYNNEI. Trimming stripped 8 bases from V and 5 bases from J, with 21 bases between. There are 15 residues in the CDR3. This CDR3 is CASSGGLQAGETQYF. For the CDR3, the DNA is TGTGCCAGCTCCGGCGGCCTCCAGGCGGGGGAGACCCAGTACTTC.

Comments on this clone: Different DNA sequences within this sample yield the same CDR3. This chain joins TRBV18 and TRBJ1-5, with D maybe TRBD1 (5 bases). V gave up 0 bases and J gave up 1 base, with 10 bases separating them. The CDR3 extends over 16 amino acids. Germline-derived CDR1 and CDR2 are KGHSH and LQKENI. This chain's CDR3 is CASSPPGLLSNQPQHF. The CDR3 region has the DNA TGTGCCAGCTCACCACCGGGACTGTTAAGCAATCAGCCCCAGCATTTT.

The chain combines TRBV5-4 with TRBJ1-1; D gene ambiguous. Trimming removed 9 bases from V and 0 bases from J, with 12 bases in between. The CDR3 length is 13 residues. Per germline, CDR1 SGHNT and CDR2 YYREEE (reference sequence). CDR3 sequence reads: CATKMTVNTEAFF. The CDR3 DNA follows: TGTGCCACCAAGATGACGGTGAACACTGAAGCTTTCTTT.

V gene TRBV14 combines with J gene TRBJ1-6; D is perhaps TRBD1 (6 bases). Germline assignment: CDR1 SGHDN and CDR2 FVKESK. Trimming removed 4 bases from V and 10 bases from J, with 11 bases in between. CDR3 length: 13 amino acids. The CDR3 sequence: CASSPAGVSPLHF. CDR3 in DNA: TGTGCCAGCAGCCCTGCAGGGGTCTCACCCCTCCACTTT.

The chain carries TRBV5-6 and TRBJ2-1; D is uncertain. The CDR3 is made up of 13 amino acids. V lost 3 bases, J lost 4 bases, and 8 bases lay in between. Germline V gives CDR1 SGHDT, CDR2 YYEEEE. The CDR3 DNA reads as TGTGCCAGCAGCTCTTTTTCATACAATGAGCAGTTCTTC. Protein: CASSSFSYNEQFF.

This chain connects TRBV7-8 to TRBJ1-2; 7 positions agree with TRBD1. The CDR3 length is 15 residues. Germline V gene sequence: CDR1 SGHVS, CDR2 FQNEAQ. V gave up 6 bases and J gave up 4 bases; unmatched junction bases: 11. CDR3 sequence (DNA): TGTGCCAGCAGGAGACGGGACAGCGGATCCTATGGCTACACCTTC. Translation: CASRRRDSGSYGYTF.

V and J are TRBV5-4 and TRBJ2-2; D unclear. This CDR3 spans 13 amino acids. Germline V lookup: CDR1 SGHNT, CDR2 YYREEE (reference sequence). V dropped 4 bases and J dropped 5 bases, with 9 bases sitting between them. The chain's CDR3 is CASSRSWTGELFF. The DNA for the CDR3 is TGTGCCAGCAGCCGGTCGTGGACCGGGGAGCTGTTTTTT.

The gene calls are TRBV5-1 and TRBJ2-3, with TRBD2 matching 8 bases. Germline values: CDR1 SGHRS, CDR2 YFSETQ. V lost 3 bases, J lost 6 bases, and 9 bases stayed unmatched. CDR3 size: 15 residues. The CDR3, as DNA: TGCGCCAGCAGCTCCGAAGCGGGGGAAAGGGATACGCAGTATTTT. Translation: CASSSEAGERDTQYF.

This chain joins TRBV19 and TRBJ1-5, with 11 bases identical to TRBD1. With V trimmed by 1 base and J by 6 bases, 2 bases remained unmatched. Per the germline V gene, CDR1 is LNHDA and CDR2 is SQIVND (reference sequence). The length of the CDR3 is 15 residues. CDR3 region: CASSIVGQGAQPQHF. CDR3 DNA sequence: TGTGCCAGTAGTATAGTTGGACAGGGGGCTCAGCCCCAGCATTTT.

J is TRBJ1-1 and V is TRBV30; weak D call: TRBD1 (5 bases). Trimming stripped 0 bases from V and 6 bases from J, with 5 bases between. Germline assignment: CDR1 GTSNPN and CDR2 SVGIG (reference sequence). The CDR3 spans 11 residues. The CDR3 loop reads CAWSVRAEAFF. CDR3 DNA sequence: TGTGCCTGGAGTGTCAGGGCTGAAGCTTTCTTT.

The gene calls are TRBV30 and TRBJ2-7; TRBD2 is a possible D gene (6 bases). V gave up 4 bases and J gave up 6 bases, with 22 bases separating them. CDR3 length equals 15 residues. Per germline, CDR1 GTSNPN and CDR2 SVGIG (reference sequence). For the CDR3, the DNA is TGTGCCTGGACCGCCCGGGGTAGCGGAGAACGCGAGCAGTACTTC. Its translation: CAWTARGSGEREQYF. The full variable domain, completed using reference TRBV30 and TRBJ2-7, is SQTIHQWPATLVQPVGSPLSLECTVEGTSNPNLYWYRQAAGRGLQLLFYSVGIGQISSEVPQNLSASRPQDRQFILSSKKLLLSDSGFYLCAWTARGSGEREQYFGPGTRLTVT.

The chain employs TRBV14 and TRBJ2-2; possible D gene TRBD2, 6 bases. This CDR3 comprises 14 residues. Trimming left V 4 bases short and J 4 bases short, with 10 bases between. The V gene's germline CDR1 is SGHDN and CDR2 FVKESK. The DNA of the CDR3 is TGTGCCAGCAGCCGCGCCGGGGGCACCGGGGAGCTGTTTTTT. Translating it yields CASSRAGGTGELFF.

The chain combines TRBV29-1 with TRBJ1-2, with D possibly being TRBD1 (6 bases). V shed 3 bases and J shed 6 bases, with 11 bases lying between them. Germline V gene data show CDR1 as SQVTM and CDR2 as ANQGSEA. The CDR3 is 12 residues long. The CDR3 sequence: CSVDAQGDGYTF. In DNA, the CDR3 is TGCAGCGTTGATGCACAGGGTGATGGCTACACCTTC.

The CDR3 loop reads CASSLAGSSYNEQFF. CDR3 nucleotide sequence: TGTGCCAGCAGCTTAGCGGGGAGCTCCTACAATGAGCAGTTCTTC. The rearrangement links TRBV7-8 to TRBJ2-1; D may be TRBD2 (5 bases). Trimming removed 0 bases at V and 0 bases at J, with 6 bases between. Looked up from germline, CDR1 is SGHVS and CDR2 is FQNEAQ. The CDR3 has 15 residues. Variable domain in full (rest from reference TRBV7-8 and TRBJ2-1): GAGVSQSPRYKVAKRGQDVALRCDPISGHVSLFWYQQALGQGPEFLTYFQNEAQLDKSGLPSDRFFAERPEGSVSTLKIQRTQQEDSAVYLCASSLAGSSYNEQFFGPGTRLTVL.

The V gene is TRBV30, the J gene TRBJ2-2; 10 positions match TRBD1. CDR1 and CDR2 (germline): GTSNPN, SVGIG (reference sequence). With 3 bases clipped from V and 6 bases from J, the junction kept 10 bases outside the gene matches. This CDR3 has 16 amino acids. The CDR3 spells CAWSDTPGQGSGELFF. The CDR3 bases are TGTGCCTGGAGCGATACGCCGGGACAGGGGTCCGGGGAGCTGTTTTTT.

This CDR3 is CASSLQPAQPTNPNEKLFF. In DNA, the CDR3 is TGTGCCAGCAGCTTACAACCGGCCCAGCCTACCAACCCCAATGAAAAACTGTTTTTT. The chain combines TRBV27 with TRBJ1-4; D ambiguous. The germline CDR1 and CDR2 sequences are MNHEY and SMNVEV (reference sequence). The CDR3 is made up of 19 amino acids. Trimming removed 6 bases at V and 5 bases at J, with 28 bases between.

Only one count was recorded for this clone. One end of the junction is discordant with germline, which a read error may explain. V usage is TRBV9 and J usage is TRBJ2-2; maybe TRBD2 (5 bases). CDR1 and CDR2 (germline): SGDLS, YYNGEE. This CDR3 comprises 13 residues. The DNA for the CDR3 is TGTGCCAGCAGCGACGAGTTGACCGGGGATCTGTTTTTT. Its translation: CASSDELTGDLFF. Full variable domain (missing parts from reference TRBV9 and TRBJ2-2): DSGVTQTPKHLITATGQRVTLRCSPRSGDLSVYWYQQSLDQGLQFLIQYYNGEERAKGNILERFSAQQFPDLHSELNLSSLELGDSALYFCASSDELTGDLFFGEGSRLTVL.

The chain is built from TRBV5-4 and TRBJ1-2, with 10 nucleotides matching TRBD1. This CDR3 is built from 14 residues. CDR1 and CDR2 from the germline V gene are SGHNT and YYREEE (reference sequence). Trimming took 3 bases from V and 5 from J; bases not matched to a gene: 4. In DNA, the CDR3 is TGTGCCAGCAGCTCGGGACAGGGGTGGTATGGCTACACCTTC. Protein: CASSSGQGWYGYTF. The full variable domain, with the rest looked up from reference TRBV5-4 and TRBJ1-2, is ETGVTQSPTHLIKTRGQQVTLRCSSQSGHNTVSWYQQALGQGPQFIFQYYREEENGRGNFPPRFSGLQFPNYSSELNVNALELDDSALYLCASSSGQGWYGYTFGSGTRLTVV.

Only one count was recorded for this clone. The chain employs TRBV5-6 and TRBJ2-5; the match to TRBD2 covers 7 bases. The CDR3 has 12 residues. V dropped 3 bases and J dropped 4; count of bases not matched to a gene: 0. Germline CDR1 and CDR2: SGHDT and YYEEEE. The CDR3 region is CASSWEGETQYF. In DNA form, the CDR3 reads TGTGCCAGCAGCTGGGAGGGAGAGACCCAGTACTTC. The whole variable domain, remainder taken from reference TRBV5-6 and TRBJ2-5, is DAGVTQSPTHLIKTRGQQVTLRCSPKSGHDTVSWYQQALGQGPQFIFQYYEEEERQRGNFPDRFSGHQFPNYSSELNVNALLLGDSALYLCASSWEGETQYFGPGTRLLVL.

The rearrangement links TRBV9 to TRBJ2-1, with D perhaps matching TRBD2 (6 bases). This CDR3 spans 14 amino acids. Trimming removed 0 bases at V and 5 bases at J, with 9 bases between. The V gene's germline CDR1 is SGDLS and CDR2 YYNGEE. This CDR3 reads CASSVGGVNNEQFF. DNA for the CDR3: TGTGCCAGCAGCGTAGGCGGGGTGAACAATGAGCAGTTCTTC.